This T cell receptor (beta chain) appears in the sequencing data of a study of T cells expressing NK-cell markers. One entry per CDR3 protein, without DNA, is what TCRdb gives after re-calling the 5' RACE reads. The sample holds some 190,000 distinct CDR3 sequences. This CDR3 is built from 19 residues. CDR1 LGHDT and CDR2 YNNKEL come from the germline V gene (reference sequence). Study-level points and caveats: Uncertainty persisted over the HCMV specificity of expanded NKG2C+ T cell clones.

About this clonotype: Its cognate antigen is unknown.

This TCR came from a man aged 18 to 70 in good health. V is TRBV3-1 and J is TRBJ2-3; TCRdb calls TRBD2, which cannot be checked without DNA. The material sequenced was blood T cells: a sorted CD56 or NKG2C T cell subset, CD4+ or CD8+ T cells, or bulk PBMC T cells (not recorded which). The CDR3 here is CASSSQWSSGGLSTDTQYF.